Given below is one T cell receptor beta chain in context. The sample comes from a study of blood T cell repertoires in COVID-19. Assay: immunoSEQ multiplex PCR; the TCRdb copy retains only in-frame clones and omits some. The sample contains over 100,000 clones, roughly 90% of which appear only once. The germline CDR1 and CDR2 sequences are SGHRS and YFSETQ. Trimming took 0 bases from V and 3 from J; bases not matched to a gene: 10. The CDR3 is 17 amino acids. The sample was peripheral blood. This TCR derives from a human donor in a cohort sampled during active COVID-19. The gene calls are TRBV5-1 and TRBJ2-7; 9 positions agree with TRBD1. The CDR3 loop is CASSLAEVQGAIYEQYF. The CDR3 coding sequence is TGCGCCAGCAGCTTGGCCGAGGTACAGGGGGCTATCTACGAGCAGTACTTC.